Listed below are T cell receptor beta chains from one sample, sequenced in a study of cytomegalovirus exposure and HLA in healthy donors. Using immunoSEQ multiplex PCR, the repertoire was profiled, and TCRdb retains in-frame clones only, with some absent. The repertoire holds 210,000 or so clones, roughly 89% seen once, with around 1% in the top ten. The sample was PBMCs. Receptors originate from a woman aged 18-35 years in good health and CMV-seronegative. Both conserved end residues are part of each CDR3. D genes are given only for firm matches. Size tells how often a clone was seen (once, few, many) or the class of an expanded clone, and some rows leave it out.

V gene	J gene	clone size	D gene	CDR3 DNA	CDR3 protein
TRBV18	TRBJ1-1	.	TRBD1	TGTGCCAGCTCACTCGACAGGGTCCCTGAAGCTTTCTTT	CASSLDRVPEAFF
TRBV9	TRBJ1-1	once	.	TGTGCCAGCAGTACAGGGATGCGGAACACTGAAGCTTTCTTT	CASSTGMRNTEAFF
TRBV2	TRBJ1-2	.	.	TGTGCCAGCAGCTTAAGGGGCCCCTATGGCTACACCTTC	CASSLRGPYGYTF
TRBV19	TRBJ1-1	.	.	TGTGCCAGTAGTCCCCGAGGCCGGGTAGTATTCCCTGAAGCTTTCTTT	CASSPRGRVVFPEAFF
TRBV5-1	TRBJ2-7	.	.	TGCGCCAGCAGCTTGAGGCAGGGTCCCGACGAGCAGTACTTC	CASSLRQGPDEQYF
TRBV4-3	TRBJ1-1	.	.	TGCGCCAGCAGCCCACCGGGGTTGAACACTGAAGCTTTCTTT	CASSPPGLNTEAFF
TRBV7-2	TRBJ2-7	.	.	TGTGCCAGCAGCGGATGGTATACTAGTAATTACGAGCAGTACTTC	CASSGWYTSNYEQYF
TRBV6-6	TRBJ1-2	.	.	TGTGCCAGCACTCGGGGGGGTGGCTACACCTTC	CASTRGGGYTF
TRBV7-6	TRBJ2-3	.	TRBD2	TGTGCCAGCAGCTTAGAACGGGGGGGAGATACGCAGTATTTT	CASSLERGGDTQYF
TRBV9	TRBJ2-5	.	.	TGTGCCAGCAGCAAGGCGGGACAGCCTAAAGAGACCCAGTACTTC	CASSKAGQPKETQYF
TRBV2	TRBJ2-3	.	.	TGTGCCAGCAGCGGGGACTCCACCGATACGCAGTATTTT	CASSGDSTDTQYF
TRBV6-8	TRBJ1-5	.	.	TGTGCCAGCAGTCCTCTCCGGCCGCGGAGCAATCAGCCCCAGCATTTT	CASSPLRPRSNQPQHF
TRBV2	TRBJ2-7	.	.	TGTGCCAGCAGTGGGCGAGGGAGCTCCTACGAGCAGTACTTC	CASSGRGSSYEQYF
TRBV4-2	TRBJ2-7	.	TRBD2	TGTGCCAGCAGCCAAGGGGGGGGAGGGACTAGTTCCCACGAGCAGTACTTC	CASSQGGGGTSSHEQYF
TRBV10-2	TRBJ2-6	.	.	TGCGCCAGCAGTGATACAGGCTCTGGGGCCAACGTCCTGACTTTC	CASSDTGSGANVLTF
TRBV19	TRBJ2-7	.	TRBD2	TGTGCCAGTAGTAGGGGGAGGGATACCGAGCAGTACTTC	CASSRGRDTEQYF
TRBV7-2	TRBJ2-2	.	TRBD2	TGTGCCAGCGGCCTAGCGGGAGTAACCGGGGAGCTGTTTTTT	CASGLAGVTGELFF
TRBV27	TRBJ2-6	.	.	TGTGCCAGCAGTTTTTCAGGGGCTGGGGCCAACGTCCTGACTTTC	CASSFSGAGANVLTF
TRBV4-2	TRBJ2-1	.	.	TGTGCCAGCAGCCCGTCCCTAGGAGCCGGAGAGAATGAGCAGTTCTTC	CASSPSLGAGENEQFF
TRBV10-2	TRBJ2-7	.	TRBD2	TGCGCCAGCAGGAAGCGGGAGATCACCTACGAGCAGTACTTC	CASRKREITYEQYF
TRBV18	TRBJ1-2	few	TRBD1	TGTGCCAGCTCACCCGGGTCGTGGACAGGTGGAAATGGCTACACCTTC	CASSPGSWTGGNGYTF
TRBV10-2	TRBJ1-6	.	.	TGCGCCAGTACACAGGCCGTCTCCTATAATTCACCCCTCCACTTT	CASTQAVSYNSPLHF
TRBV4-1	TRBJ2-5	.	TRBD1	TGCGCCAGCAGCCCCGGACAGGGCCGGGAGACCCAGTACTTC	CASSPGQGRETQYF
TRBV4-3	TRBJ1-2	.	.	TGCGCCAGCAGCCAAGAGGAGGGGCTGGGCTATGGCTACACCTTC	CASSQEEGLGYGYTF
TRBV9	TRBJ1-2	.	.	TGTGCCAGCAGCGTACAACAGCAGGATTATGGCTACACCTTC	CASSVQQQDYGYTF
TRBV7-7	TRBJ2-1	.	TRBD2	TGTGCCAGCAGTCCCCTAGCGGGAGTGGGGAATGAGCAGTTCTTC	CASSPLAGVGNEQFF
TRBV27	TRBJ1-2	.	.	TGTGCCAGCAGTATACAGGGAGAGAGTTATGGCTACACCTTC	CASSIQGESYGYTF
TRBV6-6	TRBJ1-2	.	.	TGTGCCAGCAGTTACCCTGAACAGGGTAACTATGGCTACACCTTC	CASSYPEQGNYGYTF
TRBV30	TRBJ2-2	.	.	TGTGCCTGGAGGTTAGCTCTAGGGGAGCTGTTTTTT	CAWRLALGELFF
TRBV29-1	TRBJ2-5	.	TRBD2	TGCAGCGTCGGACTAGCGGGTCCAGGGACCCAGTACTTC	CSVGLAGPGTQYF
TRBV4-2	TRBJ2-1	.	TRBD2	TGTGCCAGCAGCCAAGATAACCCTAGCGGGAACAATGAGCAGTTCTTC	CASSQDNPSGNNEQFF
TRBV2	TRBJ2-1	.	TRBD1	TGTGCCAGCAGTCCGGGACAGGGGTCCAATGAGCAGTTCTTC	CASSPGQGSNEQFF
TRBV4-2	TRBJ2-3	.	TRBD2	TGTGCCAGCAGCCAAGTTAGCGGGGGCCAAGATACGCAGTATTTT	CASSQVSGGQDTQYF
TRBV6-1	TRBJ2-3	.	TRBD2	TGTGCCAGCAGTGAAGACGGGAGGGGTACGCAGTATTTT	CASSEDGRGTQYF
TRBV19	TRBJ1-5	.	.	TGTGCCAGTATCCCCCCCGGCAGGGACAATCAGCCCCAGCATTTT	CASIPPGRDNQPQHF
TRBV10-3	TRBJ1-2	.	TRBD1	TGTGCCATCAGTGAGGGGACAGCCTATGGCTACACCTTC	CAISEGTAYGYTF
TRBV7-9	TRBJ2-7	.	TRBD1	TGTGCCAGCAGCCACCGGGACAGGTCCTACGAGCAGTACTTC	CASSHRDRSYEQYF
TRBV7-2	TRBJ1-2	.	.	TGTGCCAGCAGCTTAGGCCCCAGACAGTCACCCTATGGCTACACCTTC	CASSLGPRQSPYGYTF
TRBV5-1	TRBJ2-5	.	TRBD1	TGCGCCAGCAGCCAACCAGGGGGCAAAGAGACCCAGTACTTC	CASSQPGGKETQYF
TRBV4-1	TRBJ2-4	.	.	TGCGCCAGCAGCCATTCAGCACGCCAGGGCGAGTTCAAAAACATTCAGTACTTC	CASSHSARQGEFKNIQYF